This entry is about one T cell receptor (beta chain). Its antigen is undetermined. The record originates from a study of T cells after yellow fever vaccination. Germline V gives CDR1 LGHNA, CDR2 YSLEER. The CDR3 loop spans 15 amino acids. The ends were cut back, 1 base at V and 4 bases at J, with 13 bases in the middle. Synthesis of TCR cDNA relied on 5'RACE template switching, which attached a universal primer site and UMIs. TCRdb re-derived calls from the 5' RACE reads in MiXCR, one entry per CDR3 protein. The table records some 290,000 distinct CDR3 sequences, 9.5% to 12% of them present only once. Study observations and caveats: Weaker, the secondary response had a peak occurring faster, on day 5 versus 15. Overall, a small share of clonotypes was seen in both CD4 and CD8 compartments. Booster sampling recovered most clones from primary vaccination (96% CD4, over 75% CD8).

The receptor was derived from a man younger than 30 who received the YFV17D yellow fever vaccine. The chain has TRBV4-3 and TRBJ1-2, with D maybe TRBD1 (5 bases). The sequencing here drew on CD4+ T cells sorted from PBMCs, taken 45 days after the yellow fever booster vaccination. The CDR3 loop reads CASSQATVLGYGYTF. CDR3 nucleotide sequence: TGCGCCAGCAGCCAAGCGACAGTACTCGGCTATGGCTACACCTTC.